This is a list of T cell receptor beta chains from one sample in a study of shared clonotypes between healthy human individuals. The repertoire was sequenced with immunoSEQ multiplex PCR; TCRdb's copy has only in-frame clones and lacks some. Of roughly 2 million clones listed, about 95% are singletons. Material: naive CD8+ T cells sorted from blood. Source of these receptors: a man between 18 and 29 years old in good health. Both conserved end residues are part of each CDR3. Each record gives: V gene, clone size, CDR3 length, J gene, D gene, CDR3 DNA, CDR3 protein. D genes are given only for firm matches. Clone size is given for some rows only: seen once, a few or many times, or a class if the clone is expanded.

>TRBV4-3|once|16|TRBJ2-6|.
TGCGCCAGCAGCCAAGATATAAGGGTTGGGGCCAACGTCCTGACTTTC
CASSQDIRVGANVLTF
>TRBV4-2|.|15|TRBJ1-3|.
TGTGCCAGCAGCCAAAATCCAGGGACTGGAAACACCATATATTTT
CASSQNPGTGNTIYF
>TRBV12-2|.|14|TRBJ2-7|.
TGTGCAAGTCGCTTACCGGGGAGCTCCTACGAGCAGTACTTC
CASRLPGSSYEQYF
>TRBV7-2|.|16|TRBJ2-1|.
TGTGCCAGCAGCTTAGATAGGGGGGCCACCTACAATGAGCAGTTCTTC
CASSLDRGATYNEQFF
>TRBV4-1|.|14|TRBJ2-5|.
TGCGCCAGCAGCCCCTCTGAACTCCAAGAGACCCAGTACTTC
CASSPSELQETQYF
>TRBV29-1|.|13|TRBJ2-7|.
TGCAGCGTTGGGAACAGGGTTACCTACGAGCAGTACTTC
CSVGNRVTYEQYF
>TRBV4-1|once|14|TRBJ2-7|.
TGCGCCAGCAGCCAAGCGGGGAGATCTTACGAGCAGTACTTC
CASSQAGRSYEQYF
>TRBV27|.|16|TRBJ2-3|TRBD1
TGTGCCAGCAGCCCGACCTGGACAGGGGGCACAGATACGCAGTATTTT
CASSPTWTGGTDTQYF
>TRBV5-6|.|16|TRBJ2-1|TRBD1
TGTGCCAGCAGTTACGGGACAGCCTCCTCCTACAATGAGCAGTTCTTC
CASSYGTASSYNEQFF
>TRBV5-1|.|17|TRBJ2-3|TRBD2
TGCGCCAGCAGCTTGGTTCTAGCGGGGGGAGAAGCAGATACGCAGTATTTT
CASSLVLAGGEADTQYF
>TRBV5-1|.|15|TRBJ1-2|TRBD1
TGCGCCAGCGGACCCACAGGGGCAGGTGACTATGGCTACACCTTC
CASGPTGAGDYGYTF
>TRBV19|.|15|TRBJ2-4|.
TGTGCCAGTAGCCTAGCTTCTTGGGCGGGGAACATTCAGTACTTC
CASSLASWAGNIQYF
>TRBV7-6|.|15|TRBJ2-5|TRBD2
TGTGCCAGCAGCTTCCGTGCGGGAGGAAAAGAGACCCAGTACTTC
CASSFRAGGKETQYF
>TRBV14|.|15|TRBJ2-3|TRBD2
TGTGCCAGCAGCCAAGAAAGCGGGAGAACTAATACGCAGTATTTT
CASSQESGRTNTQYF
>TRBV29-1|.|17|TRBJ2-7|TRBD1
TGCAGCGTTGTTATTGAAGGTGCCGGACAGGGGGCTTCGGAGCAGTACTTC
CSVVIEGAGQGASEQYF
>TRBV6-5|.|13|TRBJ2-7|.
TGTGCCAGCAGTTACTCGAAACAGAACGAGCAGTACTTC
CASSYSKQNEQYF
>TRBV6-5|.|13|TRBJ2-3|.
TGTGCCAGCAGTTACACCTTCTCGGATACGCAGTATTTT
CASSYTFSDTQYF
>TRBV27|.|13|TRBJ1-1|.
TGTGCCAGCAGTTTATATACGGGGTCAGAAGCTTTCTTT
CASSLYTGSEAFF
>TRBV27|.|15|TRBJ2-7|.
TGTGCCAGCAGTTTATTTGGCGGGCCCACCTACCAGCAGTACTTC
CASSLFGGPTYQQYF
>TRBV15|.|15|TRBJ2-7|TRBD1
TGTGCCACCAGCAGAGATCCCGGGACAGTCTACGAGCAGTACTTC
CATSRDPGTVYEQYF
>TRBV7-9|.|12|TRBJ2-7|.
TGTGCCAGCCGGGCAGGGGCGGCTGAGCAGTACTTC
CASRAGAAEQYF
>TRBV30|.|12|TRBJ2-7|.
TGTGCCTGGAGGGCGAACTCCTACGAGCAGTACTTC
CAWRANSYEQYF
>TRBV19|.|16|TRBJ1-5|TRBD1
TGTGCCAGTAAACACGAAGGGACAGGGAGTCTCCAGCCCCAGCATTTT
CASKHEGTGSLQPQHF
>TRBV28|.|15|TRBJ2-7|.
TGTGCCAGCAGTCCCGGGACAAGCCAATCCTACGAGCAGTACTTC
CASSPGTSQSYEQYF
>TRBV5-6|.|14|TRBJ2-1|.
TGTGCCAGCAGCTTGAGCCTTGCCCCCAATGAGCAGTTCTTC
CASSLSLAPNEQFF
>TRBV29-1|.|14|TRBJ2-5|TRBD1
TGCAGCGTTGACGGGACAGGGGCGCGGGAGACCCAGTACTTC
CSVDGTGARETQYF
>TRBV23-1|.|14|TRBJ1-6|.
TGCGCCAGCAGTTCCGGGGCCCTGGGTTCACCCCTCCACTTT
CASSSGALGSPLHF
>TRBV7-8|.|15|TRBJ1-4|.
TGTGCCAGCAGCTCGAGCCTTGCAACTAATGAAAAACTGTTTTTT
CASSSSLATNEKLFF
>TRBV7-8|.|16|TRBJ2-1|TRBD2
TGTGCCAGCAGCAGCCGACTAGCGGGCGCCATGGGTGAGCAGTTCTTC
CASSSRLAGAMGEQFF
>TRBV27|.|13|TRBJ2-7|TRBD2
TGTGCCAGCTCTGGACTAGGAGCCTACGAGCAGTACTTC
CASSGLGAYEQYF
>TRBV11-2|.|12|TRBJ1-4|TRBD1
TGTGCCAGCAGCTTAGGGACAGGAAAACTGTTTTTT
CASSLGTGKLFF
>TRBV5-6|.|14|TRBJ1-2|TRBD1
TGTGCCAGCAGCCCTGGGGGACAGGACTATGGCTACACCTTC
CASSPGGQDYGYTF
>TRBV21-1|.|13|TRBJ2-7|.
TGTGCCAGCAGCGCGGCTGCTGTTTACGAGCAGTACTTC
CASSAAAVYEQYF
>TRBV7-9|.|15|TRBJ1-4|TRBD1
TGTGCCAGCAGCTCATCAGGGACAGGGAATGAAAAACTGTTTTTT
CASSSSGTGNEKLFF
>TRBV6-5|.|14|TRBJ1-1|TRBD1
TGTGCCAGCAGTTCAGGGACAGGGAAAACTGAAGCTTTCTTT
CASSSGTGKTEAFF
>TRBV15|.|16|TRBJ2-7|.
TGTGCCACCAGCAGAGATATCGGGCAGGGGGGAATTGTTCAGTACTTC
CATSRDIGQGGIVQYF
>TRBV18|.|15|TRBJ1-5|TRBD1
TGTGCCAGCTCAAGCTTACAGGGGGAAGGTCAGCCCCAGCATTTT
CASSSLQGEGQPQHF